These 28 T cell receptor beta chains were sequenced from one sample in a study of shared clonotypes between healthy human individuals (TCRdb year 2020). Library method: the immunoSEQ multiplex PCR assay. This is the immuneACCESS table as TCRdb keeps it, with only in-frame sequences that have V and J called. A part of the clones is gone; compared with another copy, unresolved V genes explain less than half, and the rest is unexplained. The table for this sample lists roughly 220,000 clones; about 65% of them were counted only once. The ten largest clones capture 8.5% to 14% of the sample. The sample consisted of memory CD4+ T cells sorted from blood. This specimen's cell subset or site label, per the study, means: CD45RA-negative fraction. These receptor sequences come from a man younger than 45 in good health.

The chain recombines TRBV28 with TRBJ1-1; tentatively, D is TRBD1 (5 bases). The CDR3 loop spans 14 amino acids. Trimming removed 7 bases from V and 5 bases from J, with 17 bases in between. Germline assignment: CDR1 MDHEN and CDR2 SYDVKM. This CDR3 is CASTSGTKGTEAFF. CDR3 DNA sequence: TGTGCCAGCACCTCGGGGACGAAAGGGACTGAAGCTTTCTTT. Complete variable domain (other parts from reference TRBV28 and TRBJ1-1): DVKVTQSSRYLVKRTGEKVFLECVQDMDHENMFWYRQDPGLGLRLIYFSYDVKMKEKGDIPEGYSVSREKKERFSLILESASTNQTSMYLCASTSGTKGTEAFFGQGTRLTVV.

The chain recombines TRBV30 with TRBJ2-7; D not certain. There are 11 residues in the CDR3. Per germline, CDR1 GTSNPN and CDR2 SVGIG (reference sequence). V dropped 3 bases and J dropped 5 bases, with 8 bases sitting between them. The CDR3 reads CAWRPSHEQYF. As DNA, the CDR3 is TGTGCCTGGAGACCTTCCCACGAGCAGTACTTC.

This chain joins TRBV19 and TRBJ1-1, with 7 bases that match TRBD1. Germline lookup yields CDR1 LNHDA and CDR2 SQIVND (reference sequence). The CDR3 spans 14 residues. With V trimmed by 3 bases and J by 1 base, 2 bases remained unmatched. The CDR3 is CASSMAGGNTEAFF. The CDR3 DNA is TGTGCCAGTAGTATGGCAGGGGGGAACACTGAAGCTTTCTTT.

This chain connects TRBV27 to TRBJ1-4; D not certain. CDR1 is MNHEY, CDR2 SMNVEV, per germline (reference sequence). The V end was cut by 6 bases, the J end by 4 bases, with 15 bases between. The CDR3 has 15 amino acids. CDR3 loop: CASSPAGFINEKLFF. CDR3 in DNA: TGTGCCAGCAGCCCCGCCGGATTCATTAATGAAAAACTGTTTTTT.

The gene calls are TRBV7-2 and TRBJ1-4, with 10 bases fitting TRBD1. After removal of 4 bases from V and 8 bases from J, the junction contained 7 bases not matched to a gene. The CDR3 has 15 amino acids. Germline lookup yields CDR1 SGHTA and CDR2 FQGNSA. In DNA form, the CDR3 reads TGTGCCAGCAGCTCCGGGACAGGGGTTGTGGAAAAACTGTTTTTT. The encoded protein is CASSSGTGVVEKLFF.

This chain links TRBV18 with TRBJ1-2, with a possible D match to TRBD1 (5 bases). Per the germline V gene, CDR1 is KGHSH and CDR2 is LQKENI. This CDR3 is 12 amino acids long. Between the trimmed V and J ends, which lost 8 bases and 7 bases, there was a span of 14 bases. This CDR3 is CASTPGGTGYTF. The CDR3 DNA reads TGTGCCAGCACCCCGGGAGGGACTGGCTACACCTTC.

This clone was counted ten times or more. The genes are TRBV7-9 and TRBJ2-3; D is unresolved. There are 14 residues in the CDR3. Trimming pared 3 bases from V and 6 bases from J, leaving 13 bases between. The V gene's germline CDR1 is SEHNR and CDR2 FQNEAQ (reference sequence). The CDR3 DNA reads TGTGCCAGCAGCTTTATAGGGTTCGGGGATACGCAGTATTTT. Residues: CASSFIGFGDTQYF.

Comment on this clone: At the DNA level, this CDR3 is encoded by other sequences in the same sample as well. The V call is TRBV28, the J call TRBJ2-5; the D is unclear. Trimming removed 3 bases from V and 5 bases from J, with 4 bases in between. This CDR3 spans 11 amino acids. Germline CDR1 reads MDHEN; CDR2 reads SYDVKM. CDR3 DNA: TGTGCCAGCAGTTTTAGGGAGACCCAGTACTTC. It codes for CASSFRETQYF. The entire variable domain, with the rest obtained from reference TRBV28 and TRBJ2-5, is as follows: DVKVTQSSRYLVKRTGEKVFLECVQDMDHENMFWYRQDPGLGLRLIYFSYDVKMKEKGDIPEGYSVSREKKERFSLILESASTNQTSMYLCASSFRETQYFGPGTRLLVL.

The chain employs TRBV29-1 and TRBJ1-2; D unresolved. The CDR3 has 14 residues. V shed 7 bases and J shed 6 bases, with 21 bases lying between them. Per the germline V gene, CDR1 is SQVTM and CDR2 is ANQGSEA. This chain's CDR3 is CSAGSVGWWDGYTF. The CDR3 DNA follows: TGCAGCGCGGGAAGTGTAGGCTGGTGGGATGGCTACACCTTC.

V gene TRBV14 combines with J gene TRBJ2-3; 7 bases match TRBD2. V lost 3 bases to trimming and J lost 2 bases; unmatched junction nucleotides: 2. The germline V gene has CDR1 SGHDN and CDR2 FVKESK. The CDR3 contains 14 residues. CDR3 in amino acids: CASSQREFTDTQYF. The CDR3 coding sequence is TGTGCCAGCAGCCAGCGGGAGTTCACAGATACGCAGTATTTT. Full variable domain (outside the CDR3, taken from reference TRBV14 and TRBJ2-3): EAGVTQFPSHSVIEKGQTVTLRCDPISGHDNLYWYRRVMGKEIKFLLHFVKESKQDESGMPNNRFLAERTGGTYSTLKVQPAELEDSGVYFCASSQREFTDTQYFGPGTRLTVL.

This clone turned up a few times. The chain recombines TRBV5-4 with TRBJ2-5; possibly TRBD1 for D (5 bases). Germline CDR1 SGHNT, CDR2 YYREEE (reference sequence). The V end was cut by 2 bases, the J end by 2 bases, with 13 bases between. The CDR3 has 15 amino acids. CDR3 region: CASSFNSGWQETQYF. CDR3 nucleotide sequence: TGTGCCAGCAGCTTCAATTCAGGGTGGCAAGAGACCCAGTACTTC. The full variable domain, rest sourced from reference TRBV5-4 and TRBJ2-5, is ETGVTQSPTHLIKTRGQQVTLRCSSQSGHNTVSWYQQALGQGPQFIFQYYREEENGRGNFPPRFSGLQFPNYSSELNVNALELDDSALYLCASSFNSGWQETQYFGPGTRLLVL.

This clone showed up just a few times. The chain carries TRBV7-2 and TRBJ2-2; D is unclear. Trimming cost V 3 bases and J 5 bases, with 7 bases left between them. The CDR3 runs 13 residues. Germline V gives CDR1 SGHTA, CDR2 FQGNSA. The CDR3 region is CASSLITTGELFF. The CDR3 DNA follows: TGTGCCAGCAGCTTGATTACGACCGGGGAGCTGTTTTTT.

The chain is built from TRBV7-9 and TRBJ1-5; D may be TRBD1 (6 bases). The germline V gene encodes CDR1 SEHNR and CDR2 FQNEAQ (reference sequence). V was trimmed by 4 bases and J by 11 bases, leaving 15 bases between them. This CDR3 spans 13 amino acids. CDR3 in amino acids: CASSSGGGFAQHF. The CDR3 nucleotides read TGTGCCAGCAGCTCCGGAGGGGGATTCGCCCAGCATTTT.

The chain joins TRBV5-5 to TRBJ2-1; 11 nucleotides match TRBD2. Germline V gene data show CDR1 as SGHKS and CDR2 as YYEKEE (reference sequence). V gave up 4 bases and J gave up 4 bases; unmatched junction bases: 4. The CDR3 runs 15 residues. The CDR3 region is CASSITSGSYNEQFF. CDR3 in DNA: TGTGCCAGCAGCATTACTAGCGGGAGTTACAATGAGCAGTTCTTC.

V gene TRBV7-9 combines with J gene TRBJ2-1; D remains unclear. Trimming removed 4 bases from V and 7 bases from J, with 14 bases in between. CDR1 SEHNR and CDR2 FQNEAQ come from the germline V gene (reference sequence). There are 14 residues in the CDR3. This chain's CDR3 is CASSSDRIGNEQFF. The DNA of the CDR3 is TGTGCCAGCAGCTCCGACCGAATAGGGAATGAGCAGTTCTTC.

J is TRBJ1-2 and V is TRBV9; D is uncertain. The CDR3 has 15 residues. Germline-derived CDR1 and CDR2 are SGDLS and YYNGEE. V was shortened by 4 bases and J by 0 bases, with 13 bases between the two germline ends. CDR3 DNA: TGTGCCAGCAGCTCAACCCGAGAGACTAACTATGGCTACACCTTC. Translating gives CASSSTRETNYGYTF.

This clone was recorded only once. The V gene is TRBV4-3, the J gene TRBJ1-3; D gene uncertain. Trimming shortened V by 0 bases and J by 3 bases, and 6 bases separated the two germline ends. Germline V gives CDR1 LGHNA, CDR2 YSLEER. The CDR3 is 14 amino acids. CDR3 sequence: CASSQDGVGNTIYF. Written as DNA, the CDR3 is TGCGCCAGCAGCCAAGACGGAGTTGGAAACACCATATATTTT.

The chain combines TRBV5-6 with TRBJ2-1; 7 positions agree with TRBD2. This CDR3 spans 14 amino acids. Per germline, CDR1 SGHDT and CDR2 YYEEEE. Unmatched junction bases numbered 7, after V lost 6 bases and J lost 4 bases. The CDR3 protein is CASNRLAEYNEQFF. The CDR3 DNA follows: TGTGCCAGCAACAGGCTAGCGGAATACAATGAGCAGTTCTTC.

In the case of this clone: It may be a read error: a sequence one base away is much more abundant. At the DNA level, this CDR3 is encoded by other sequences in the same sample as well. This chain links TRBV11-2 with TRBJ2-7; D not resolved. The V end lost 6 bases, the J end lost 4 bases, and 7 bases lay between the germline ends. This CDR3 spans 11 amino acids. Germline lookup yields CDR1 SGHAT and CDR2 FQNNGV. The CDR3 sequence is CASSSPYEQYF. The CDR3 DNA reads TGTGCCAGCAGTTCCCCATACGAGCAGTACTTC.

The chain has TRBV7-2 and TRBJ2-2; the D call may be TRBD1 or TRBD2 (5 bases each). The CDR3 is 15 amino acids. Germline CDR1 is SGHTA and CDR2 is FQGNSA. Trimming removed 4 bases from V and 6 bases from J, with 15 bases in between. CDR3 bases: TGTGCCAGCAGCTCCGGGGCCCCCCGAGCCGGGGAGCTGTTTTTT. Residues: CASSSGAPRAGELFF.

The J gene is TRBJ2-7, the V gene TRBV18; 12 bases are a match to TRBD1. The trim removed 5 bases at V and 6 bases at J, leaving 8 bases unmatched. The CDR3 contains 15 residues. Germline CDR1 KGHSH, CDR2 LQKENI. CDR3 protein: CASSNQGQGAAEQYF. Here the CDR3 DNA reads TGTGCCAGCTCAAACCAGGGACAGGGGGCGGCCGAGCAGTACTTC.

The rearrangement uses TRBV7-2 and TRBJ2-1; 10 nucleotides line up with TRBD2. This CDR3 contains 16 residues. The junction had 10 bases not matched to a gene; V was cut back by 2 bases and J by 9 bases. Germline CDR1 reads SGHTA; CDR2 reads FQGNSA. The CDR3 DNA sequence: TGTGCCAGCAGCTTAAGGATCCAGCGGGAGGGAAGTGAGCAGTTCTTC. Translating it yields CASSLRIQREGSEQFF. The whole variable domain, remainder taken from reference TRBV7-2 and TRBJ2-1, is GAGVSQSPSNKVTEKGKDVELRCDPISGHTALYWYRQSLGQGLEFLIYFQGNSAPDKSGLPSDRFSAERTGGSVSTLTIQRTQQEDSAVYLCASSLRIQREGSEQFFGPGTRLTVL.

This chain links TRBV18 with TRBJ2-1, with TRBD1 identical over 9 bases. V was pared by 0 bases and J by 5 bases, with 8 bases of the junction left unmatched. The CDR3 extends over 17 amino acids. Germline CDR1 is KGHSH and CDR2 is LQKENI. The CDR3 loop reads CASSPPLGTGSNNEQFF. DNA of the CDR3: TGTGCCAGCTCACCACCGCTCGGGACAGGGAGCAACAATGAGCAGTTCTTC.

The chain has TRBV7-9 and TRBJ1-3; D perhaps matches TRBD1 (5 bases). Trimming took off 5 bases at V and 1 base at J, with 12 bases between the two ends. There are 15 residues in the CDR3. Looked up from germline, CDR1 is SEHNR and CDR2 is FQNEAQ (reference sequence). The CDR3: CASSIQAGSGNTIYF. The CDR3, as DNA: TGTGCCAGCAGCATCCAGGCAGGGTCTGGAAACACCATATATTTT.

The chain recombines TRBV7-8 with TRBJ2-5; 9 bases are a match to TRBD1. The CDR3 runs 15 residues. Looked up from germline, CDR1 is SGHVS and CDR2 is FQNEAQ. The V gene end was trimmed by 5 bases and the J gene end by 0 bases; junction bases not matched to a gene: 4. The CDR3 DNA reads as TGTGCCAGCAGCCCGTGGACAGGGGACCAAGAGACCCAGTACTTC. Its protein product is CASSPWTGDQETQYF.

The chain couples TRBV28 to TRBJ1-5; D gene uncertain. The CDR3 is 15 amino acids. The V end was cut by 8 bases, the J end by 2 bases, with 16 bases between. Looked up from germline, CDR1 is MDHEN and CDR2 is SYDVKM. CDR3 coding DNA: TGTGCCAGCGTCAACTACCCAGGTGGCAATCAGCCCCAGCATTTT. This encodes CASVNYPGGNQPQHF.

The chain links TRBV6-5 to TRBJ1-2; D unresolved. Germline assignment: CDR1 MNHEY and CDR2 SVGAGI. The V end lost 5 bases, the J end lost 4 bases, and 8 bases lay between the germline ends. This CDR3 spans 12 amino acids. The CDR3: CASSEGGYGYTF. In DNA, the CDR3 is TGTGCCAGCAGTGAAGGAGGCTATGGCTACACCTTC.

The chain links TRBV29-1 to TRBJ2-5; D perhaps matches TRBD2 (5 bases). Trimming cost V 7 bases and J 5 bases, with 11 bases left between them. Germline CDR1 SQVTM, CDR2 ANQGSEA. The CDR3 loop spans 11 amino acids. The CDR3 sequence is CSEITGETQYF. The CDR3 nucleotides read TGCAGCGAGATAACGGGGGAGACCCAGTACTTC. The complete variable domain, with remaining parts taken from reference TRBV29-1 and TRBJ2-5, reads SAVISQKPSRDICQRGTSLTIQCQVDSQVTMMFWYRQQPGQSLTLIATANQGSEATYESGFVIDKFPISRPNLTFSTLTVSNMSPEDSSIYLCSEITGETQYFGPGTRLLVL.